This T cell receptor (beta chain) was documented in a study of T cell repertoires in cytomegalovirus infection. Background on the study: Shared public TCR beta signatures pointed to both CMV infection and a matching HLA type.

In regard to this clonotype: Its target is not known.

TCRdb reprocessed the reads with MiXCR, giving one entry per CDR3 protein. The data show about 89,000 distinct CDR3 sequences, around 28% seen once. There are 13 residues in the CDR3. V dropped 4 bases and J dropped 1 base, with 6 bases sitting between them. Per germline, CDR1 KGHDR and CDR2 SFDVKD. This TCR derives from a human donor in good health (CMV status not recorded). Some clones in this sample may be carry-over from other donors' samples. The chain has TRBV24-1 and TRBJ1-1, with a weak D call TRBD1 (6 bases). The source was CD8+ T cells from cultured PBMCs, collected from culture after CMV antigen stimulation. The CDR3 loop reads CATSDRGNTEAFF. CDR3 DNA: TGTGCCACCAGTGACAGGGGGAACACTGAAGCTTTCTTT.